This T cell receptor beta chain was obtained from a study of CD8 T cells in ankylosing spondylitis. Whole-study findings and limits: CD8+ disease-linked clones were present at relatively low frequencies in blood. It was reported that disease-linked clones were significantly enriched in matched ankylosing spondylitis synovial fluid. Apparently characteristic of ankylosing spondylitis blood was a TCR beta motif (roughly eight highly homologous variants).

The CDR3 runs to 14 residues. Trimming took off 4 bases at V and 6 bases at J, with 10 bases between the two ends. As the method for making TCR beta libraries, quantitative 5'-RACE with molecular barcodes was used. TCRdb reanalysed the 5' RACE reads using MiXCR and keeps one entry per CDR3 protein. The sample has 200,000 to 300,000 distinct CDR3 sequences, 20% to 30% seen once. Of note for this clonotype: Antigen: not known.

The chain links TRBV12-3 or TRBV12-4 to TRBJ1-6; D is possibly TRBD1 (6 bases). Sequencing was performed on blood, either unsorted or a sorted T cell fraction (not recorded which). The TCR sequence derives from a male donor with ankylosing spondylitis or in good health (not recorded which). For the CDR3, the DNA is TGTGCCAGCAGTTACACAGGGTCTAATTCACCCCTCCACTTT. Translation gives CASSYTGSNSPLHF.